Presented here are 25 T cell receptor beta chains from one specimen sequenced in a study of cytomegalovirus exposure and HLA in healthy donors. Researchers ran the PCR with 60 Vbeta and 13 Jbeta primers. Sequencing used immunoSEQ multiplex PCR; TCRdb keeps in-frame clones, though not all of them. This table holds approximately 100,000 clones, around 72% found once. The sequencing sample was made of PBMCs. The receptors shown here come from a man aged 18 to 30 in good health and CMV-seropositive.

As regards this clone: This specimen includes other DNA sequences encoding the same CDR3. The CDR3 sequence: CASRPGANSYNSPLHF. CDR3 nucleotide sequence: TGCGCCAGTCGACCGGGAGCGAACTCCTATAATTCACCCCTCCACTTT. V usage is TRBV4-1 and J usage is TRBJ1-6; D is unresolved. The CDR3 is 16 residues long. Germline assignment: CDR1 MGHRA and CDR2 YSYEKL. Trimming removed 9 bases at V and 0 bases at J, with 15 bases between.

The chain couples TRBV4-1 to TRBJ2-7; D might be TRBD1 (6 bases). This CDR3 has 15 residues. Germline lookup yields CDR1 MGHRA and CDR2 YSYEKL. Trimming shortened V by 1 base and J by 4 bases, and 14 bases separated the two germline ends. The CDR3 reads CASSQVPGDVYEQYF. CDR3 DNA sequence: TGCGCCAGCAGCCAAGTCCCAGGGGACGTTTACGAGCAGTACTTC.

J is TRBJ2-7 and V is TRBV6-4, with TRBD2 as a possible D gene (6 bases). The germline gives CDR1 MRHNA, CDR2 SNTAGT. CDR3 length: 15 amino acids. Trimming took off 2 bases at V and 2 bases at J, with 13 bases between the two ends. The CDR3 DNA sequence: TGTGCCAGCAGTGACCGGGGGAGGCGAACCTACGAGCAGTACTTC. Translation gives CASSDRGRRTYEQYF.

The chain joins TRBV5-1 to TRBJ2-1; D uncertain. Germline assignment: CDR1 SGHRS and CDR2 YFSETQ. Trimming took 3 bases from V and 5 from J, leaving 12 bases between them. The CDR3 is made up of 14 amino acids. CDR3 in amino acids: CASSSVDLHNEQFF. The CDR3 DNA is TGCGCCAGCAGCTCCGTAGACTTACACAATGAGCAGTTCTTC.

This clone was recorded only once. The rearrangement joins TRBV7-9 to TRBJ2-1; maybe TRBD2 (7 bases). This CDR3 is 12 amino acids long. Germline V CDR1 and CDR2: SEHNR, FQNEAQ (reference sequence). V was cut by 11 bases and J by 4 bases, with 12 bases left in between. The CDR3 DNA follows: TGTGCCGGCCGGGGGGCGTACAATGAGCAGTTCTTC. Its protein is CAGRGAYNEQFF.

The chain couples TRBV5-4 to TRBJ1-1; 9 bases match TRBD1. CDR1 SGHNT and CDR2 YYREEE come from the germline V gene (reference sequence). The CDR3 has 14 amino acids. Unmatched junction bases numbered 2, after V lost 4 bases and J lost 1 base. The CDR3 DNA reads as TGTGCCAGCAGCCGACAGGGGGGGAACACTGAAGCTTTCTTT. Its translation is CASSRQGGNTEAFF. Supplemented by reference TRBV5-4 and TRBJ1-1, the full variable domain reads ETGVTQSPTHLIKTRGQQVTLRCSSQSGHNTVSWYQQALGQGPQFIFQYYREEENGRGNFPPRFSGLQFPNYSSELNVNALELDDSALYLCASSRQGGNTEAFFGQGTRLTVV.

The chain couples TRBV6-5 to TRBJ2-2; D is unclear. Germline CDR1 MNHEY, CDR2 SVGAGI. This CDR3 comprises 14 residues. The V end was cut by 5 bases, the J end by 9 bases, with 16 bases between. The CDR3 spells CASSLDTYPRELFF. The CDR3 DNA reads TGTGCCAGCAGTCTCGATACTTATCCCCGGGAGCTGTTTTTT.

This clone appeared a few times. The V gene is TRBV2, the J gene TRBJ1-1, with TRBD1 as a possible D gene (6 bases). CDR1 and CDR2 (germline): SNHLY, FYNNEI. This CDR3 is 13 amino acids long. V was shortened by 4 bases and J by 5 bases, with 11 bases between the two germline ends. CDR3 DNA sequence: TGTGCCAGCAGTGCAGGGGAAGGGACTGAAGCTTTCTTT. Translating gives CASSAGEGTEAFF.

The chain recombines TRBV29-1 with TRBJ2-1, with 12 bases lining up with TRBD2. This CDR3 has 15 residues. V gave up 2 bases and J gave up 6 bases; unmatched junction bases: 5. Germline V CDR1 and CDR2: SQVTM, ANQGSEA. CDR3 amino acids: CSVEWASGGGNEQFF. As DNA, the CDR3 is TGCAGCGTTGAATGGGCTAGCGGGGGGGGCAATGAGCAGTTCTTC.

The rearrangement uses TRBV7-9 and TRBJ2-7; maybe TRBD1 (5 bases). Per germline, CDR1 SEHNR and CDR2 FQNEAQ (reference sequence). V was clipped by 1 base and J by 0 bases, with 13 bases between them. There are 16 residues in the CDR3. The CDR3 here is CASSLVWGLSSYEQYF. The CDR3 DNA sequence: TGTGCCAGCAGCTTAGTCTGGGGCCTTAGCTCCTACGAGCAGTACTTC.

This clone was detected a few times. A junction end diverges from the germline sequence, so it may reflect a read error. The CDR3: CAWTTTGGSHEQYF. DNA of the CDR3: TGTGCCTGGACGACCACGGGGGGCTCCCACGAGCAGTACTTC. The chain has TRBV30 and TRBJ2-7; D perhaps matches TRBD2 (7 bases). Germline loops: CDR1 GTSNPN, CDR2 SVGIG (reference sequence). The CDR3 is made up of 14 amino acids. The complete variable domain, with remaining parts taken from reference TRBV30 and TRBJ2-7, reads SQTIHQWPATLVQPVGSPLSLECTVEGTSNPNLYWYRQAAGRGLQLLFYSVGIGQISSEVPQNLSASRPQDRQFILSSKKLLLSDSGFYLCAWTTTGGSHEQYFGPGTRLTVT.

The gene calls are TRBV5-1 and TRBJ1-1, with 8 bases lining up with TRBD1. Germline lookup yields CDR1 SGHRS and CDR2 YFSETQ. V was clipped by 3 bases and J by 3 bases; unmatched bases: 4. The CDR3 runs to 14 residues. The CDR3 sequence: CASSSGQVYTEAFF. CDR3 coding DNA: TGCGCCAGCAGCTCGGGACAGGTTTACACTGAAGCTTTCTTT.

In DNA form, the CDR3 reads TGTGCCAGCAGTGAATGCCCGGACAGAATCGTCAATGAGCAGTTCTTC. This gives the protein CASSECPDRIVNEQFF. The rearrangement links TRBV25-1 to TRBJ2-1, with D possibly being TRBD1 (6 bases). Germline CDR1 is MGHDK and CDR2 is SYGVNS. The CDR3 is made up of 16 amino acids. V lost 1 base, J lost 6 bases, and 16 bases lay in between.

Concerning this clone: Its ends do not fully match the called genes, so a read error is possible. J is TRBJ1-2 and V is TRBV30, with 9 positions matching TRBD1. The CDR3 length is 15 residues. Germline loops: CDR1 GTSNPN, CDR2 SVGIG (reference sequence). CDR3 sequence reads: CAWSATGTGLYGSAF. The CDR3 DNA reads as TGTGCCTGGAGTGCTACCGGGACAGGGCTCTACGGGTCGGCCTTC.

The chain recombines TRBV5-4 with TRBJ2-2; D is unclear. Germline V gene lookup returns CDR1 SGHNT and CDR2 YYREEE (reference sequence). This CDR3 has 12 residues. Trimming took 4 bases from V and 2 from J, leaving 3 bases between them. CDR3 amino acids: CASSLNTGELFF. The CDR3 DNA follows: TGTGCCAGCAGCCTAAACACCGGGGAGCTGTTTTTT.

This sequence joins TRBV10-1 and TRBJ2-1; D remains ambiguous. The CDR3 covers 16 residues. The germline gives CDR1 WNHNN, CDR2 SYGVQD (reference sequence). Trimming cost V 1 base and J 0 bases, with 10 bases left between them. CDR3 residues: CASSEWSQSSYNEQFF. Here the CDR3 DNA reads TGCGCCAGCAGTGAGTGGAGTCAGAGCTCCTACAATGAGCAGTTCTTC.

Only a few counts were recorded for this clone. The chain recombines TRBV6-5 with TRBJ1-1, with D possibly matching TRBD1 (6 bases). The CDR3 covers 14 residues. Germline CDR1 and CDR2: MNHEY and SVGAGI. The germline V and J ends were trimmed by 6 bases and 0 bases, with 11 bases remaining between them. The CDR3 DNA is TGTGCCAGCAGACTAACAGGGATGAACACTGAAGCTTTCTTT. Translated, it gives CASRLTGMNTEAFF.

In nucleotides, the CDR3 is TGTGCCAGCAGCGGGGGACAGGGCCTCCATGGCTACACCTTC. This sequence encodes CASSGGQGLHGYTF. The chain has TRBV5-4 and TRBJ1-2; 9 nucleotides match TRBD1. The CDR3 extends over 14 amino acids. In germline, CDR1 is SGHNT, CDR2 YYREEE (reference sequence). Trimming cost V 4 bases and J 6 bases; bases outside gene matches: 7.

This sequence joins TRBV19 and TRBJ2-6; D possibly corresponds to TRBD1 (5 bases). Trimming pared 7 bases from V and 0 bases from J, leaving 10 bases between. The germline gives CDR1 LNHDA, CDR2 SQIVND (reference sequence). The CDR3 extends over 15 amino acids. Here the CDR3 reads CASNHQGSGANVLTF. The DNA of the CDR3 is TGTGCCAGTAACCACCAGGGCTCTGGGGCCAACGTCCTGACTTTC.

The CDR3 nucleotides are TGTGCCAGCAGCGTACCAGGGGGCACTGAAGCTTTCTTT. Translated: CASSVPGGTEAFF. V usage is TRBV9 and J usage is TRBJ1-1, with 7 bases matching TRBD1. This CDR3 region has 13 residues. The germline CDR1 and CDR2 sequences are SGDLS and YYNGEE. V dropped 1 base and J dropped 4; count of bases not matched to a gene: 1.

This clone was detected only a few times. This rearrangement joins TRBV6-5 to TRBJ2-5, with unresolved D. The CDR3 has 11 residues. V was cut by 6 bases and J by 4 bases, with 6 bases left in between. Germline V gene lookup returns CDR1 MNHEY and CDR2 SVGAGI. CDR3 DNA sequence: TGTGCCAGCAGGGCCGCAGAGACCCAGTACTTC. It codes for CASRAAETQYF.

The chain links TRBV14 to TRBJ2-7; possibly TRBD1 for D (6 bases). CDR3 size: 16 residues. Germline-derived CDR1 and CDR2 are SGHDN and FVKESK. The V end lost 1 base, the J end lost 1 base, and 14 bases lay between the germline ends. The CDR3 spells CASSQVGRGASYEQYF. The CDR3 DNA reads as TGTGCCAGCAGCCAAGTGGGCAGGGGCGCGTCCTACGAGCAGTACTTC.

The chain links TRBV19 to TRBJ1-1, with D possibly being TRBD1 (5 bases). Germline lookup yields CDR1 LNHDA and CDR2 SQIVND (reference sequence). CDR3 size: 14 residues. Between the trimmed V and J ends, which lost 7 bases and 5 bases, there was a span of 17 bases. The CDR3 region has the DNA TGTGCCAGTACCCCTCCAGGGTCGTTGACTGAAGCTTTCTTT. Residues: CASTPPGSLTEAFF.

The chain carries TRBV6-1 and TRBJ1-5; D is unclear. The CDR3 consists of 18 residues. Per germline, CDR1 MNHNS and CDR2 SASEGT. V was shortened by 2 bases and J by 5 bases, with 22 bases between the two germline ends. CDR3 coding DNA: TGTGCCAGCAGTGAACCTGAGATCGAGCCTACGCCCTATCAGCCCCAGCATTTT. Its translation: CASSEPEIEPTPYQPQHF.

The chain uses TRBV6-5 and TRBJ1-6; 8 nucleotides agree with TRBD1. Germline trimming cut 7 bases from V and 9 bases from J; bases unmatched to any gene: 8. Germline V gene sequence: CDR1 MNHEY, CDR2 SVGAGI. This CDR3 region has 14 residues. The CDR3 DNA reads as TGTGCCAGCACCTCGGAGACAGGGGCTTCACCCCTCCACTTT. Translation gives CASTSETGASPLHF.